Listed here is a single T cell receptor (beta chain). Antigen specificity is unknown. The time point here: baseline, week 1 (first vaccination visit). Treatment noted: pre-vaccination baseline after standard-of-care therapy. The donor cohort comprised cases of new WHO grade 3 or 4 IDH1-mutant, ATRX-lost astrocytoma. Generated by immunoSEQ multiplex PCR, the TCRdb table keeps only in-frame clones and is missing some. This sample carries approximately 54,000 clones, more than 80% of them seen once, and the ten largest clones take roughly 19%. This sample is drawn from a study of a mutant IDH1 vaccine in newly diagnosed glioma. Study details: Of treated patients, 62.5% were men and approximately 40% women, averaging about 40 years. Previous care, which was radiotherapy, temozolomide, or both, most often involved both. Findings and limits, study-wide: No link was apparently found between pseudoprogression and changes in top peripheral T cell clonotypes.

CDR1 is SGHRS, CDR2 YFSETQ, per germline. This CDR3 is 16 amino acids long. J lost 1 base, V lost 0 bases, and 3 bases had no gene match. The receptor's source is a man between 18 and 29 years old with glioma. Sequences were derived from PBMCs, sampled from a glioma patient treated with radiotherapy, temozolomide or both. The chain combines TRBV5-1 with TRBJ2-3, with 9 bases lining up with TRBD1. CDR3 bases: TGCGCCAGCAGCTTGGGACAGGGGGGAGGCACAGATACGCAGTATTTT. It specifies CASSLGQGGGTDTQYF.